The 14 T cell receptor beta chains in this list originate from one sample, sequenced in a study of blood T cell repertoires in COVID-19. TCRdb's table, derived via immunoSEQ multiplex PCR, lists solely in-frame clones and lacks some. The profile shows 210,000 or so clones, approximately 78% of them singletons. The sequenced material came from peripheral blood. The receptors were sampled from an elderly woman with active or convalescent COVID-19.

The rearrangement links TRBV28 to TRBJ2-2, with 8 bases lining up with TRBD1. Germline CDR1 and CDR2: MDHEN and SYDVKM. V was clipped by 4 bases and J by 6 bases; unmatched bases: 10. The CDR3 contains 16 residues. CDR3 bases: TGTGCCAGCAGTTCCGTCGGCAGGGGGCATGCCGGGGAGCTGTTTTTT. It yields the protein CASSSVGRGHAGELFF.

The V and J genes are TRBV2 and TRBJ1-2; TRBD1 agrees at 8 bases. The V gene end was trimmed by 8 bases and the J gene end by 7 bases; junction bases not matched to a gene: 12. The CDR3 has 14 amino acids. In germline, CDR1 is SNHLY, CDR2 FYNNEI. CDR3 nucleotide sequence: TGTGCCAGCCTCCCGGGGCAGGGGGCGCTTGGCTACACCTTC. Protein product: CASLPGQGALGYTF.

V and J are TRBV11-2 and TRBJ2-2; 8 positions agree with TRBD1. In germline, CDR1 is SGHAT, CDR2 FQNNGV. This CDR3 is built from 16 residues. The V segment lost 1 base and the J segment 3 bases; nucleotides outside the gene matches: 4. The CDR3 reads CASSLAAGGDTGELFF. CDR3 nucleotide sequence: TGTGCCAGCAGCTTAGCGGCAGGGGGCGACACCGGGGAGCTGTTTTTT.

A single count supports this clone. The CDR3 sequence: CASSRGQGAGAFF. CDR3 nucleotide sequence: TGTGCCAGCAGCCGCGGACAGGGGGCGGGAGCTTTCTTT. The chain employs TRBV3-1 (or the pseudogene TRBV3-2) and TRBJ1-1; 11 positions match TRBD1. The V gene end was trimmed by 4 bases and the J gene end by 10 bases; junction bases not matched to a gene: 5. The CDR3 has 13 amino acids. Germline CDR1 LGHDT, CDR2 YNNKEL (reference sequence).

The chain combines TRBV12-3 or TRBV12-4 with TRBJ2-3; D is unclear. This CDR3 contains 13 residues. V dropped 8 bases and J dropped 2 bases, with 11 bases sitting between them. The CDR3 loop is CASESSNTDTQYF. The CDR3 nucleotides are TGTGCCAGCGAAAGTTCTAACACAGATACGCAGTATTTT.

The chain couples TRBV28 to TRBJ1-5; the match to TRBD1 covers 10 bases. Germline V gives CDR1 MDHEN, CDR2 SYDVKM. Trimming cost V 4 bases and J 3 bases; bases outside gene matches: 12. CDR3 size: 18 residues. The CDR3 DNA reads as TGTGCCAGCAGTTCTCCTCGGGACAGGGGAAAAAACAATCAGCCCCAGCATTTT. This codes for CASSSPRDRGKNNQPQHF.

This chain uses TRBV30 with TRBJ2-5, with D possibly being TRBD2 (6 bases). Germline V gives CDR1 GTSNPN, CDR2 SVGIG (reference sequence). This CDR3 has 14 amino acids. Trimming removed 4 bases at V and 1 base at J, with 13 bases between. Here the CDR3 DNA reads TGTGCCTGGACATTCCGGGGGATCCAAGAGACCCAGTACTTC. It translates to CAWTFRGIQETQYF.

This clone was seen a single time. The chain combines TRBV7-6 with TRBJ2-5; D might be TRBD1 (5 bases). Germline CDR1 reads SGHVS; CDR2 reads FNYEAQ. Trimming stripped 0 bases from V and 7 bases from J, with 21 bases between. This CDR3 contains 17 residues. CDR3 residues: CASSLASRDSQGWTQYF. In nucleotides, the CDR3 is TGTGCCAGCAGCTTAGCGTCACGTGACAGCCAAGGTTGGACCCAGTACTTC.

V usage is TRBV6-1 and J usage is TRBJ2-3; the match to TRBD1 covers 12 bases. J was trimmed by 7 bases and V by 2 bases; bases with no gene match: 7. Germline CDR1 is MNHNS and CDR2 is SASEGT. The CDR3 contains 16 residues. In nucleotides, the CDR3 is TGTGCCAGCAGTGAACACCGGGACAGGGGGCCCTATACGCAGTATTTT. Its translation is CASSEHRDRGPYTQYF.

This clone appeared a single time. The chain recombines TRBV5-1 with TRBJ2-3; TRBD2 matches at 9 bases. Looked up from germline, CDR1 is SGHRS and CDR2 is YFSETQ. The CDR3 sequence is 19 residues long. With 4 bases clipped from V and 2 bases from J, the junction kept 17 bases outside the gene matches. The CDR3 sequence: CASSPWVRGGIQFTDTQYF. Written as DNA, the CDR3 is TGCGCCAGCAGCCCCTGGGTGCGGGGGGGCATACAGTTCACAGATACGCAGTATTTT.

The DNA for the CDR3 is TGTGCCAGCAGTTACAGATTCACCGGGGAGCTGTTTTTT. Protein sequence: CASSYRFTGELFF. The chain uses TRBV12-3 or TRBV12-4 and TRBJ2-2; no clear D. There are 13 residues in the CDR3. V gave up 4 bases and J gave up 4 bases, with 7 bases separating them.

The chain recombines TRBV28 with TRBJ1-2, with D hard to call. The CDR3 spans 14 residues. Looked up from germline, CDR1 is MDHEN and CDR2 is SYDVKM. Trimming took off 4 bases at V and 5 bases at J, with 14 bases between the two ends. CDR3 in DNA: TGTGCCAGCAGTTCCTCGCGGGCTGGGTATGGCTACACCTTC. Residues: CASSSSRAGYGYTF.

This chain uses TRBV3-1 (or the pseudogene TRBV3-2) with TRBJ1-6; D ambiguous. CDR1 is LGHDT and CDR2 is YNNKEL in the germline V gene (reference sequence). The CDR3 is 14 amino acids. The V end lost 1 base, the J end lost 10 bases, and 11 bases lay between the germline ends. CDR3 amino acids: CASSQGRVLSPLHF. Written as DNA, the CDR3 is TGTGCCAGCAGCCAAGGGAGGGTGTTGTCACCCCTCCACTTT.

This rearrangement joins TRBV5-4 to TRBJ2-2; D might be TRBD2 (6 bases). In germline, CDR1 is SGHNT, CDR2 YYREEE (reference sequence). The CDR3 runs to 15 residues. Trimming stripped 2 bases from V and 0 bases from J, with 8 bases between. Here the CDR3 reads CASSFRDSNTGELFF. The CDR3 nucleotides read TGTGCCAGCAGCTTCCGGGACTCGAACACCGGGGAGCTGTTTTTT. The complete variable domain, with remaining parts taken from reference TRBV5-4 and TRBJ2-2, reads ETGVTQSPTHLIKTRGQQVTLRCSSQSGHNTVSWYQQALGQGPQFIFQYYREEENGRGNFPPRFSGLQFPNYSSELNVNALELDDSALYLCASSFRDSNTGELFFGEGSRLTVL.